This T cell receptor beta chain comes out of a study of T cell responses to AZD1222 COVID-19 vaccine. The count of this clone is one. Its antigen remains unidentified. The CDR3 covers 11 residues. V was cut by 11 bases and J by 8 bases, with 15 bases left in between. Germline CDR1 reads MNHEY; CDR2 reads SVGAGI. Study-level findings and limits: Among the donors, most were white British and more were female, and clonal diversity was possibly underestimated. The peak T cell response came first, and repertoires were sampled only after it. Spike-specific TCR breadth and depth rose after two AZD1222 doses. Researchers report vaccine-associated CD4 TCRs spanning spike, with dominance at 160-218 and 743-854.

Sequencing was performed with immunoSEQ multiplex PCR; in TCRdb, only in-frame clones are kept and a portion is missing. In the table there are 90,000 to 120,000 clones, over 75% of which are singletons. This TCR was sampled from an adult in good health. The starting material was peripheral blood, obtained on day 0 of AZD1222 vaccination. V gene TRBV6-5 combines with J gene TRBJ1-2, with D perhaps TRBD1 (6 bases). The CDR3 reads CASTQGSGYTF. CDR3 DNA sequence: TGTGCCTCAACACAGGGAAGCGGCTACACCTTC.